Listed here is a single T cell receptor beta chain. Its antigen is as yet unknown. A much larger clonotype is one base distant, so this may be a read error. The missing conserved phenylalanine or tryptophan at the end of this CDR3 makes a read error likely. The data are from a study of glioma-infiltrating T cells. General study findings and limits: Gliomas, especially low-grade, showed above-expected tissue-blood divergence; non-neoplastic patients showed below.

Germline loops: CDR1 SGHRS, CDR2 YFSETQ. V shed 0 bases and J shed 1 base, with 13 bases lying between them. This CDR3 comprises 16 residues. Using RNA template, CDR3s of TCR alpha and beta were amplified with iRepertoire arm-PCR. Each CDR3 protein is one row after TCRdb ran MiXCR on the multiplex PCR reads. The table has over 80,000 distinct CDR3 sequences, around 37% seen once. Material for sequencing was glioma tissue, nonneoplastic brain tissue, or PBMCs (not recorded which). This receptor was obtained from a human donor with low-grade glioma or glioblastoma, undergoing nonglioma brain surgery, or in good health (not recorded which). This chain connects TRBV5-1 to TRBJ1-1; D gene uncertain. This chain's CDR3 is CASSLDSSVKNTEAFY. CDR3 nucleotide sequence: TGCGCCAGCAGCTTGGACTCTTCGGTGAAGAACACTGAAGCTTTCTAT.